The rows below give T cell receptor beta chains drawn from one sample of a study of blood T cell repertoires in COVID-19. The protocol was immunoSEQ multiplex PCR, while the TCRdb copy is restricted to in-frame clones and leaves out a portion. The data contain 37,000 or so clones, 70% to 90% of them singletons. Specimen: peripheral blood. These receptors were taken from a man in his 60s with active COVID-19. CDR3s include the opening cysteine and the closing phenylalanine or tryptophan. The D gene is left open where the match is weak. Part of the rows lack a size; the others show once, few, many or a class for expanded clones.

>NA|NA|TRBJ2-1|TRBV3-1/TRBV3-2
TGTGCCAGCAGCCCCAGGACAAACAATGAGCAGTTCTTC
CASSPRTNNEQFF
>NA|NA|TRBJ2-1|TRBV15
TGTGCCACCAGCAGCCTAGGGGGAGTGACCTACAATGAGCAGTTCTTC
CATSSLGGVTYNEQFF
>NA|NA|TRBJ2-7|TRBV7-9
TGTGCCAGCAGCTTAGGCAGGGACGGGGGCTACGAGCAGTACTTC
CASSLGRDGGYEQYF
>TRBD1|NA|TRBJ2-7|TRBV7-9
TGTGCCAGCAGCTTAGAACAGGGGGTTGACGAGCAGTACTTC
CASSLEQGVDEQYF
>TRBD1|NA|TRBJ1-1|TRBV12-3/TRBV12-4
TGTGCCAGCAGGGACAGGGGCGCAGCTTTCTTT
CASRDRGAAFF
>TRBD1|NA|TRBJ1-1|TRBV5-6
TGTGCCAGCAGCTCGGGACAGGGGTACACTGAAGCTTTCTTT
CASSSGQGYTEAFF
>TRBD1|NA|TRBJ1-2|TRBV6-6
TGTGCCAGCAGTTTTCTACAGGGGAACTATGGCTACACCTTC
CASSFLQGNYGYTF
>NA|NA|TRBJ1-1|TRBV7-2
TGTGCCAGCAGCTTAACCATAGGGGGCACTGAAGCTTTCTTT
CASSLTIGGTEAFF
>NA|NA|TRBJ1-2|TRBV3-1/TRBV3-2
TGTGCCAGCAGCCAAGGATCAGTCCTCCGCTATGGCTACACCTTC
CASSQGSVLRYGYTF
>TRBD1|NA|TRBJ1-2|TRBV6-2/TRBV6-3
TGTGCCAGCAGTTCGAGGACAGGGCAATTGTATGGCTACACCTTC
CASSSRTGQLYGYTF
>NA|NA|TRBJ1-4|TRBV7-8
TGTGCCAGCACCCCTCGAGAGGGAGATGAAAAACTGTTTTTT
CASTPREGDEKLFF
>NA|NA|TRBJ1-5|TRBV28
TGTGCCAGCAGTTTAATTCGGGGGGGTCAGCCCCAGCATTTT
CASSLIRGGQPQHF
>TRBD2|NA|TRBJ2-7|TRBV27
TGTGCCAGCGCCCCATTAGGACTAGCGGGACGAAGCTCCTACGAGCAGTACTTC
CASAPLGLAGRSSYEQYF
>NA|NA|TRBJ1-2|TRBV7-2
TGTGCCAGCAGCGCCGAATTGCAGGGGAGGGGCGGCTACACCTTC
CASSAELQGRGGYTF
>TRBD2|NA|TRBJ2-1|TRBV19
TGTGCCAGTAGTACTAGCGGAAACTCCAATGAGCAGTTCTTC
CASSTSGNSNEQFF
>TRBD1|NA|TRBJ1-4|TRBV30
TGTGCCTGGAGTGAGGGGACAGAGTATGAAAAACTGTTTTTT
CAWSEGTEYEKLFF
>TRBD2|NA|TRBJ2-1|TRBV6-5
TGTGCCAGCAGGGAGACTAGCGGCAATGAGCAGTTCTTC
CASRETSGNEQFF
>TRBD1|NA|TRBJ1-2|TRBV29-1
TGCAGCGTTGGACGGGACAGATTGGATGGCTACACCTTC
CSVGRDRLDGYTF
>TRBD1|NA|TRBJ1-2|TRBV25-1
TGTGCCAGCAGTGGGGGACAGGGGGGTAACTATGGCTACACCTTC
CASSGGQGGNYGYTF
>TRBD1|NA|TRBJ1-2|TRBV7-2
TGTGCCAGCAGCTTAATTGCTGCCCAGGGGGCAGGGTATGGCTACACCTTC
CASSLIAAQGAGYGYTF
>NA|NA|TRBJ1-2|TRBV5-4
TGTGCCAGCAGCTTTGGCAGGGTGGATGGCTACACCTTC
CASSFGRVDGYTF
>TRBD1|NA|TRBJ1-1|TRBV18
TGTGCCAGCTCACCGACAGGGGGCGGTGAAGCTTTCTTT
CASSPTGGGEAFF
>TRBD2|NA|TRBJ2-3|TRBV3-1/TRBV3-2
TGTGCCAGCAGCCAAGGGACTAGCGGAATCACAGATACGCAGTATTTT
CASSQGTSGITDTQYF
>TRBD1|NA|TRBJ2-5|TRBV3-1/TRBV3-2
TGTGCCAGCAGCCAATGGACAGGGGGCTCTGAGACCCAGTACTTC
CASSQWTGGSETQYF
>NA|medium-sized|TRBJ1-4|TRBV4-2
TGTGCCAGCAGCCAAGTCGGAGGTGAAAAACTGTTTTTT
CASSQVGGEKLFF
>NA|NA|TRBJ1-4|TRBV7-9
TGTGCCAGCAGCTTAGCCGGGACACTGAAAAATGAAAAACTGTTTTTT
CASSLAGTLKNEKLFF
>NA|NA|TRBJ1-2|TRBV25-1
TGTGCCAGCACGTCAGGGGCGGGTGGCTACACCTTC
CASTSGAGGYTF
>TRBD2|NA|TRBJ2-5|TRBV10-3
TGTGCCATCGGGGCGGGTAGCGGGGCACAAGAGACCCAGTACTTC
CAIGAGSGAQETQYF